A single sample gave rise to the 20 T cell receptor beta chains below, sequenced in a study of blood T cells in healthy people across ages (dated by TCRdb to the mid-2010s). Library prep was done by 5' RACE. A second roughly 6 to 12 cycle PCR used a sample-barcoded 5' primer and a J-beta primer mix. The public reads were reprocessed in TCRdb via fastp at Q25 and MiXCR, keeping in-frame beta chains. A single entry per CDR3 protein holds the most common genes and DNA from its merged rows. The sample profile shows around 1,900,000 distinct CDR3 sequences; roughly two fifths of them were found once. 20% to 25% of the sample goes to the ten largest clones. Sequenced sample: blood. These receptors were obtained from a human donor in good health.

The CDR3 spells CASSETDRGLQETQYF. CDR3 DNA: TGTGCCAGCAGTGAAACGGACAGGGGGCTTCAGGAGACCCAGTACTTC. V is TRBV25-1 and J is TRBJ2-5; 11 nucleotides match TRBD1. CDR3 length: 16 amino acids. The junction had 7 bases not matched to a gene; V was cut back by 2 bases and J by 5 bases. Germline V gene lookup returns CDR1 MGHDK and CDR2 SYGVNS.

This clonotype was observed a few times. The chain links TRBV29-1 to TRBJ2-5; 12 bases are shared with TRBD2. There are 14 residues in the CDR3. In germline, CDR1 is SQVTM, CDR2 ANQGSEA. Trimming at V came to 7 bases and at J to 5 bases, leaving 8 bases not matched to a gene. DNA of the CDR3: TGCAGCGCTGATGGACTAGCGGGGAAGGAGACCCAGTACTTC. This translates into CSADGLAGKETQYF. Variable domain in full (rest from reference TRBV29-1 and TRBJ2-5): SAVISQKPSRDICQRGTSLTIQCQVDSQVTMMFWYRQQPGQSLTLIATANQGSEATYESGFVIDKFPISRPNLTFSTLTVSNMSPEDSSIYLCSADGLAGKETQYFGPGTRLLVL.

This clonotype showed up just a few times. The chain has TRBV30 and TRBJ1-5; 8 nucleotides match TRBD1. Trimming took 3 bases from V and 2 from J; bases not matched to a gene: 3. Germline-derived CDR1 and CDR2 are GTSNPN and SVGIG (reference sequence). The CDR3 extends over 14 amino acids. The CDR3 DNA sequence: TGTGCCTGGAGGCTACAGGGGGGCAATCAGCCCCAGCATTTT. It codes for CAWRLQGGNQPQHF.

This clonotype occurred a few times. At one of its ends the junction is not consistent with the germline gene, which may arise from a read error. This rearrangement joins TRBV9 to TRBJ2-4; tentatively, D is TRBD1 (5 bases). Judging by the DNA end, TRBJ2-7 fits better; the J call may be wrong. CDR1 is SGDLS and CDR2 is YYNGEE in the germline V gene. This CDR3 is built from 16 residues. The CDR3: CASSVGAASSSYEQYF. In DNA, the CDR3 is TGTGCCAGCAGTGTAGGGGCAGCCAGCTCCTCCTACGAGCAGTACTTC.

The CDR3 region has the DNA TGTGCCACCAAAGTTGGGGGTCCTCATCAGCCCCAGCATTTT. Residues: CATKVGGPHQPQHF. The rearrangement links TRBV24-1 to TRBJ1-5, with D maybe TRBD1 (5 bases). Per germline, CDR1 KGHDR and CDR2 SFDVKD. The V gene lost 8 bases and the J gene lost 5 bases, with 15 bases spanning the gap. The CDR3 contains 14 residues.

This clonotype appeared a few times. The chain is built from TRBV5-1 and TRBJ2-1, with D perhaps TRBD2 (5 bases). The CDR3 consists of 13 residues. CDR1 and CDR2 (germline): SGHRS, YFSETQ. Trimming stripped 6 bases from V and 3 bases from J, with 10 bases between. The CDR3, as DNA: TGCGCCAGCAAGGAGGACCTCTACAATGAGCAGTTCTTC. Translated, it gives CASKEDLYNEQFF. The variable domain in full, completed from reference TRBV5-1 and TRBJ2-1, reads KAGVTQTPRYLIKTRGQQVTLSCSPISGHRSVSWYQQTPGQGLQFLFEYFSETQRNKGNFPGRFSGRQFSNSRSEMNVSTLELGDSALYLCASKEDLYNEQFFGPGTRLTVL.

CDR3 sequence reads: CASSVDQGIQYF. In nucleotides, the CDR3 is TGTGCCAGCAGCGTAGATCAGGGCATTCAGTACTTC. This rearrangement joins TRBV9 to TRBJ2-4; weak D call: TRBD1 (5 bases). Between the trimmed V and J ends, which lost 0 bases and 9 bases, there was a span of 7 bases. Per germline, CDR1 SGDLS and CDR2 YYNGEE. This CDR3 comprises 12 residues.

This clonotype was seen more than once but under ten times. The chain joins TRBV20-1 to TRBJ1-6, with a weak D call TRBD1 (5 bases). Germline CDR1 and CDR2: DFQATT and SNEGSKA (reference sequence). Trimming left V 7 bases short and J 8 bases short, with 15 bases between. The length of the CDR3 is 13 residues. The CDR3 region has the DNA TGCAGTGTGAGGGGCACGATGGATTCACCCCTCCACTTT. It yields the protein CSVRGTMDSPLHF.

This clonotype was observed a few times. The V gene is TRBV25-1, the J gene TRBJ2-5; TRBD1 aligns across 11 bases. The J segment lost 4 bases and the V segment lost 6 bases, leaving 13 bases of the junction unmatched. From germline, CDR1 is MGHDK and CDR2 SYGVNS. The CDR3 is 17 residues long. CDR3 in DNA: TGTGCCAGCAGCCCAGGACAGGGGGCTAGGGTCGGAGAGACCCAGTACTTC. This encodes CASSPGQGARVGETQYF.

This clonotype has a handful of counts. This chain uses TRBV6-5 with TRBJ2-1, with TRBD2 matching over 9 bases. The CDR3 extends over 16 amino acids. J gave up 10 bases and V 2 bases, and 12 bases lay outside the gene matches. Germline lookup yields CDR1 MNHEY and CDR2 SVGAGI. As DNA, the CDR3 is TGTGCCAGCAGTTACGGCCAAGCGGGGGGACTTCCCGAGCAGTTCTTC. The encoded protein is CASSYGQAGGLPEQFF.

V gene TRBV7-2 combines with J gene TRBJ1-4, with D unresolved. V was pared by 5 bases and J by 6 bases, with 10 bases between. Germline V gives CDR1 SGHTA, CDR2 FQGNSA. The CDR3 consists of 13 residues. For the CDR3, the DNA is TGTGCCAGCAGCCTCCTTCAATATGAAAAACTGTTTTTT. Its protein is CASSLLQYEKLFF.

The CDR3 is CASSCGQNTGELFF. In nucleotides, the CDR3 is TGTGCCAGCAGCTGCGGACAGAACACCGGGGAGCTGTTTTTT. V usage is TRBV12-3 or TRBV12-4 and J usage is TRBJ2-2; TRBD1 is a possible D gene (5 bases). V was pared by 6 bases and J by 1 base, with 9 bases between. This CDR3 contains 14 residues.

This clonotype appeared once. The rearrangement uses TRBV7-2 and TRBJ2-7, with D possibly matching TRBD2 (7 bases). There are 14 residues in the CDR3. Trimming left V 5 bases short and J 4 bases short, with 15 bases between. Germline V gene lookup returns CDR1 SGHTA and CDR2 FQGNSA. The CDR3, as DNA: TGTGCCAGCAGCCCTCAACAGGGAGGGTACGAGCAGTACTTC. Protein product: CASSPQQGGYEQYF.

This clonotype was counted only a few times. The chain combines TRBV11-1 with TRBJ1-1; D perhaps matches TRBD1 (6 bases). The ends were cut back, 1 base at V and 9 bases at J, with 15 bases in the middle. CDR3 length: 14 amino acids. The germline gives CDR1 SGHAT, CDR2 FQDESV (reference sequence). This CDR3 reads CASSLGRQGKKAFF. CDR3 bases: TGTGCCAGCAGCTTAGGCCGCCAGGGGAAGAAAGCTTTCTTT.

This chain joins TRBV20-1 and TRBJ1-2, with 8 bases that match TRBD1. The germline CDR1 and CDR2 sequences are DFQATT and SNEGSKA (reference sequence). V lost 6 bases to trimming and J lost 4 bases; unmatched junction nucleotides: 7. The CDR3 length is 13 residues. CDR3 bases: TGCAGTGCAGAGAACAGGGGGGCCTATGGCTACACCTTC. Residues: CSAENRGAYGYTF.

To note about this clonotype: One junction end disagrees with the germline gene, perhaps due to a read error. J is TRBJ2-5 and V is TRBV11-1; D gene uncertain. The germline V gene encodes CDR1 SGHAT and CDR2 FQDESV (reference sequence). This CDR3 spans 15 amino acids. The DNA for the CDR3 is TGTGCCAGCAGCTCCCTGTGGGGTGGTAAAGAGACTCAGTACTTC. This gives the protein CASSSLWGGKETQYF.

This clonotype has just one count. J is TRBJ2-3 and V is TRBV2; tentative D call: TRBD2 (6 bases). This CDR3 region has 12 residues. Trimming removed 7 bases from V and 5 bases from J, with 10 bases in between. The germline V gene encodes CDR1 SNHLY and CDR2 FYNNEI. Here the CDR3 reads CASTIGRDTQYF. In DNA form, the CDR3 reads TGTGCCAGCACAATCGGGAGAGATACGCAGTATTTT.

Remarks on this clonotype: The conserved closing phenylalanine or tryptophan is absent in this CDR3, likely reflecting a read error. The chain recombines TRBV20-1 with TRBJ2-7, with TRBD1 matching over 7 bases. This CDR3 comprises 12 residues. The V gene end was trimmed by 5 bases and the J gene end by 5 bases; junction bases not matched to a gene: 6. The germline V gene encodes CDR1 DFQATT and CDR2 SNEGSKA (reference sequence). The CDR3 DNA follows: TGCAGTGCTTATGGACAGGCCCACGAGCAGTACTTA. Translating it yields CSAYGQAHEQYL.

CDR3 protein: CASSWVDHQYNEQFF. The CDR3 DNA is TGTGCCAGCAGTTGGGTAGACCACCAATACAATGAGCAGTTCTTC. The genes are TRBV6-6 and TRBJ2-1; D is unresolved. Trimming took off 4 bases at V and 4 bases at J, with 14 bases between the two ends. Looked up from germline, CDR1 is MNHNY and CDR2 is SVGAGI (reference sequence). This CDR3 is built from 15 residues.

This clonotype occurred a few times. The CDR3 loop reads CASSFLRGRSTDTQYF. The CDR3 DNA is TGTGCCAGCAGTTTCCTCAGGGGCAGAAGCACAGATACGCAGTATTTT. This rearrangement joins TRBV6-5 to TRBJ2-3; D is perhaps TRBD1 (6 bases). The germline V gene encodes CDR1 MNHEY and CDR2 SVGAGI. With 4 bases removed from V and 0 bases from J, the gap between germline ends came to 14 bases. The CDR3 runs to 16 residues.